The 8 T cell receptor beta chains listed next were all sequenced from one sample in a study of blood T cells in healthy people across ages. A second PCR, run for roughly 7 to 11 cycles, used a sample-barcoded 5' primer plus a J-beta primer mix. TCRdb re-analysed the 5' RACE reads in MiXCR, keeping a single row per CDR3 protein. The table has hundreds of thousands of distinct CDR3 sequences, roughly 26% seen once. The source material was blood. These receptors originate from a woman in her sixties or seventies in good health.

The chain employs TRBV7-2 and TRBJ2-3; 10 nucleotides match TRBD2. Germline V gene sequence: CDR1 SGHTA, CDR2 FQGNSA. The J segment lost 0 bases and the V segment lost 1 base, leaving 1 base of the junction unmatched. The CDR3 spans 16 residues. CDR3 coding DNA: TGTGCCAGCAGCTTAGGAGCGGGAGGGAGCACAGATACGCAGTATTTT. Translated: CASSLGAGGSTDTQYF.

The V call is TRBV5-8, the J call TRBJ2-5; 7 bases fit TRBD1. CDR3 size: 14 residues. Trimming removed 5 bases from V and 3 bases from J; junction bases left unmatched: 7. Germline values: CDR1 SGHTS, CDR2 YDEGEE. The DNA of the CDR3 is TGTGCCAGCAGGCGAGACAGGGTTGAAGAGACCCAGTACTTC. Protein product: CASRRDRVEETQYF.

The chain joins TRBV2 to TRBJ1-4; TRBD1 is a possible D gene (6 bases). CDR3 length: 15 residues. Germline values: CDR1 SNHLY, CDR2 FYNNEI. Trimming removed 4 bases from V and 0 bases from J, with 9 bases in between. CDR3 in DNA: TGTGCCAGCAGTGCCAGGACAGCAACTAATGAAAAACTGTTTTTT. This translates into CASSARTATNEKLFF.

This clonotype showed up just a few times. J is TRBJ1-2 and V is TRBV24-1; possibly TRBD1 for D (5 bases). V was trimmed by 4 bases and J by 3 bases, leaving 11 bases between them. This CDR3 is built from 14 residues. The germline CDR1 and CDR2 sequences are KGHDR and SFDVKD. The CDR3 bases are TGTGCCACCAGTGAGCCGACCAGGGACTATGGCTACACCTTC. Translation: CATSEPTRDYGYTF.

V gene TRBV6-2 or TRBV6-3 combines with J gene TRBJ2-4; maybe TRBD2 (5 bases). The ends were cut back, 6 bases at V and 4 bases at J, with 7 bases in the middle. This CDR3 spans 12 amino acids. Germline lookup yields CDR1 MNHEY and CDR2 SVGEGT. This CDR3 is CASSGLKNIQYF. In DNA, the CDR3 is TGTGCCAGCAGCGGACTGAAAAACATTCAGTACTTC.

The V gene is TRBV7-2, the J gene TRBJ1-1, with D unresolved. Per the germline V gene, CDR1 is SGHTA and CDR2 is FQGNSA. CDR3 length: 17 amino acids. Trimming took 5 bases from V and 0 from J, leaving 19 bases between them. The CDR3 reads CASSRETAGRMNTEAFF. The CDR3 nucleotides are TGTGCCAGCAGCCGAGAGACGGCGGGCAGAATGAACACTGAAGCTTTCTTT.

In its sample, this clonotype was seen a few times. The chain combines TRBV7-2 with TRBJ1-4, with D unclear. Trimming shortened V by 5 bases and J by 3 bases, and 1 base separated the two germline ends. CDR1 and CDR2 (germline): SGHTA, FQGNSA. The CDR3 sequence is 11 residues long. CDR3: CASSANEKLFF. In DNA form, the CDR3 reads TGTGCCAGCAGCGCTAATGAAAAACTGTTTTTT.

This clonotype was detected only a few times. The V gene is TRBV5-4, the J gene TRBJ2-3; D call uncertain. Germline values: CDR1 SGHNT, CDR2 YYREEE (reference sequence). This CDR3 spans 14 amino acids. V was clipped by 2 bases and J by 0 bases, with 7 bases between them. In DNA, the CDR3 is TGTGCCAGCAGCTTTGAAGCTAGCACAGATACGCAGTATTTT. It translates to CASSFEASTDTQYF.